The entry below gives a single T cell receptor (beta chain) sequence along with its context. Its antigen is undetermined. These data originate in a study of OX40 agonist ivuxolimab in advanced cancers. About the research overall: Ivuxolimab, which patients received intravenously every 2 weeks, was dosed at 0.01 to 10 mg/kg.

The CDR3 sequence is 17 residues long. Germline V gene sequence: CDR1 SGHVS, CDR2 FNYEAQ. V dropped 0 bases and J dropped 6 bases, with 20 bases sitting between them. Only in-frame clones appear in the TCRdb table, and some are missing; sequencing was by immunoSEQ multiplex PCR. This table holds about 96,000 clones, about 80% found once. General study findings and limits: CD8+ T cells averaged more expanded clones than CD4+. Partial responders dosed at 0.1-3.0 mg/kg displayed clonal expansion ranking among the lowest.

The material sequenced was CD4+ or CD8+ T cells sorted from blood, taken in a trial of the OX40 agonist ivuxolimab. This rearrangement joins TRBV7-6 to TRBJ1-1, with D possibly being TRBD1 (5 bases). The receptor was derived from an adult with an advanced solid tumor such as melanoma, head and neck, liver or kidney cancer. The CDR3 DNA sequence: TGTGCCAGCAGCTTAGCCGCGGGAGGGGTTGTTAGTGCTGAAGCTTTCTTT. Amino acids: CASSLAAGGVVSAEAFF.